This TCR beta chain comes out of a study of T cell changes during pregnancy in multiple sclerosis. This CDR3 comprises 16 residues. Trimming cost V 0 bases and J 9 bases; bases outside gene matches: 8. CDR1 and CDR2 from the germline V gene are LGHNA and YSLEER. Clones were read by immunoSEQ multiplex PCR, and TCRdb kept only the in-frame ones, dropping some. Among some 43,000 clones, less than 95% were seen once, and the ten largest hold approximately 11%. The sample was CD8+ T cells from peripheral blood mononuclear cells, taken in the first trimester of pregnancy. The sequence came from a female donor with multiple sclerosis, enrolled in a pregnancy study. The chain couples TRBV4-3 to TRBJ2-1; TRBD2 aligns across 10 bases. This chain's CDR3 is CASSQEQASGGTEQFF. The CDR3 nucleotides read TGCGCCAGCAGCCAAGAACAGGCTAGCGGGGGTACTGAGCAGTTCTTC.